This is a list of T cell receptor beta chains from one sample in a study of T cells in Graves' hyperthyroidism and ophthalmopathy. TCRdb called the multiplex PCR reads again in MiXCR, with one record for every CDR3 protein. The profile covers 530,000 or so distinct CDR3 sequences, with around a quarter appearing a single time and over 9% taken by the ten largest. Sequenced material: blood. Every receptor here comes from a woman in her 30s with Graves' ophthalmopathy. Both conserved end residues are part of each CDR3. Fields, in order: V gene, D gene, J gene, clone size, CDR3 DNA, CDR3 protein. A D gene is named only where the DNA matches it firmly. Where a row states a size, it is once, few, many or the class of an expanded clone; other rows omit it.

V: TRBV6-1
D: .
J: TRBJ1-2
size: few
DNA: TGTGCCAGCAGTGAAAAAGGGGGAGGCAGCTATGGCTACACCTTC
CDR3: CASSEKGGGSYGYTF

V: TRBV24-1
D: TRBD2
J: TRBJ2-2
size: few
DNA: TGTGCCACCGGTAGGGGAGGGACCGGGGAGCTGTTTTTT
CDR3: CATGRGGTGELFF

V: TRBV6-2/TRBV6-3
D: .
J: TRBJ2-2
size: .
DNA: TGTGCCAGCGCGAGGAACACCAGGGAGCTGTTTTTT
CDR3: CASARNTRELFF

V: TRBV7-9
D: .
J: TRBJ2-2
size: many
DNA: TGTGCCAGCAGCCAGGGACACTTCACCGGGGAGCTGTTTTTT
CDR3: CASSQGHFTGELFF

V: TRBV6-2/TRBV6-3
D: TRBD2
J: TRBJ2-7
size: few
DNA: TGTGCCAGCAGTTACTCTAGGACTAGCGGGAGTTACGAGCAGTACTTC
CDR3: CASSYSRTSGSYEQYF

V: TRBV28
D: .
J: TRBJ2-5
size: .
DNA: TGTGCCAGCAGTTTCCCGACACTCCAAGAGACCCAGTACTTC
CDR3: CASSFPTLQETQYF

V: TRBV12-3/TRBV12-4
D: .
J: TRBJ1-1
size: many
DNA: TGTGCCAGCAACCCTGAGGGAGAGTACACTGAAGCTTTCTTT
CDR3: CASNPEGEYTEAFF

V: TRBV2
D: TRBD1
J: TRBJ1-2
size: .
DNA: TGTGCCAGCAGACGGAGCACAGGGGAAGGCTACACCTTC
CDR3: CASRRSTGEGYTF

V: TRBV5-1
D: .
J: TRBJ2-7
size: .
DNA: TGCGCCAGCAGCTTGGGGGCTAGCGCGAGCTACGAGCAGTACTTC
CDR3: CASSLGASASYEQYF

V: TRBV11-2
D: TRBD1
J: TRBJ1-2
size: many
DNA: TGTGCCAGCAGCTATCGGACAGGGCTAGACTATGGCTACACCTTC
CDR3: CASSYRTGLDYGYTF

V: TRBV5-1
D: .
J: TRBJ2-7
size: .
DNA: TGCGCCAGCAGCTTGGAGTTGGTGGACTCCTACGAGCAGTACTTC
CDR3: CASSLELVDSYEQYF

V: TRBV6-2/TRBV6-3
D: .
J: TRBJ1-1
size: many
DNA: TGTGCCAGCTCCAATCGTCGGGGGATGAACACTGAAGCTTTCTTT
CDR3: CASSNRRGMNTEAFF

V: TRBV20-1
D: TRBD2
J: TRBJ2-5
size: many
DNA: TGCAGTGCTAGACCTATAGCTAGCGGACAAGAGACCCAGTACTTC
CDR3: CSARPIASGQETQYF